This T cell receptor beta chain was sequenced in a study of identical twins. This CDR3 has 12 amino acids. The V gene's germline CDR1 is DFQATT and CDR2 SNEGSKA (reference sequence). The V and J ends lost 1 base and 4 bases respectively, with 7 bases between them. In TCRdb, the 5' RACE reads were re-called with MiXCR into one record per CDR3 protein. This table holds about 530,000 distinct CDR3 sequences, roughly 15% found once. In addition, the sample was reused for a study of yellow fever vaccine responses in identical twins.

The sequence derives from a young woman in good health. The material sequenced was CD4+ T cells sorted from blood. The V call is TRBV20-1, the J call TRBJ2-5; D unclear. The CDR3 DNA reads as TGCAGTGCTAGAGGGGGTCCAGAGACCCAGTACTTC. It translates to CSARGGPETQYF.